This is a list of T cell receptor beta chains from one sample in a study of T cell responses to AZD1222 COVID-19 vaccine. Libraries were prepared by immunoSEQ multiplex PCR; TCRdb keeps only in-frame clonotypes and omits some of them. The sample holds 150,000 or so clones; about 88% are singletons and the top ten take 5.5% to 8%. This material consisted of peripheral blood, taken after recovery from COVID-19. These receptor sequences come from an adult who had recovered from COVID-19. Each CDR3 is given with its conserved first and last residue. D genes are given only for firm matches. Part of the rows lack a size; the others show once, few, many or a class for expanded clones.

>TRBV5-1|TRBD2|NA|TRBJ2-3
TGCGCCAGCAGCTTGAATCCGGGCGGGAGCGCGGCAGATACGCAGTATTTT
CASSLNPGGSAADTQYF
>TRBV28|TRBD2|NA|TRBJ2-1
TGTGCCAGCAGTTCATTAACTAGCGGGAGCTACCACAATGAGCAGTTCTTC
CASSSLTSGSYHNEQFF
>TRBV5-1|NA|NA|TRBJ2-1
TGCGCCAGCAGCTTGACTCCGAGACAGGTGAGCTCCTACAATGAGCAGTTCTTC
CASSLTPRQVSSYNEQFF
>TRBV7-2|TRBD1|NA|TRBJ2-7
TGTGCCAGCAGGCCCGGGACAGGGGCCTACGAGCAGTACTTC
CASRPGTGAYEQYF
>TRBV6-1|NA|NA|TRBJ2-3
TGTGCCAGCAGTGACAGGGAGAGCACAGATACGCAGTATTTT
CASSDRESTDTQYF
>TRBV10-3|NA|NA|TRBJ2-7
TGTGCCATCAGTGGGGGCCGCTCGGGACACGAGCAGTACTTC
CAISGGRSGHEQYF
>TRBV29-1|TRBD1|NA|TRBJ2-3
TGCAGCGACTTAACAGGGGCAGATACGCAGTATTTT
CSDLTGADTQYF
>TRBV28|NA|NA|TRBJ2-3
TGTGCCAGCAGTTTCCGGGGGCGTAGGACAGATACGCAGTATTTT
CASSFRGRRTDTQYF
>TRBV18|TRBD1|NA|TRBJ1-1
TGTGCCAGCTCCCCTGGGACAGGGATTGGCACTGAAGCTTTCTTT
CASSPGTGIGTEAFF
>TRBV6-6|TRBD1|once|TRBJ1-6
TGTGCCAGCAGACTCGACAGGGGCGGTTCACCCCTCCACTTT
CASRLDRGGSPLHF
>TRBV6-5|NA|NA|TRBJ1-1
TGTGCCAGCGGGTTGCGTGGGGCTGAAGCTTTCTTT
CASGLRGAEAFF
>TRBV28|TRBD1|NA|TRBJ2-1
TGTGCCAGCACCCAGGGGGACAGCTACAATGAGCAGTTCTTC
CASTQGDSYNEQFF
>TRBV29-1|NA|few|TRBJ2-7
TGCAGCGTTGGCCTAGGGGCAGCGAGCTACGAGCAGTACTTC
CSVGLGAASYEQYF
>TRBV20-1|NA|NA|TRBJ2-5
TGCAGTGCGGAGGGAGCAGAGACCCAGTACTTC
CSAEGAETQYF
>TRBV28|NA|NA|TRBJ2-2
TGTGCCAGCAGTTTATCTTGGGGGCCTACGAACACCGGGGAGCTGTTTTTT
CASSLSWGPTNTGELFF
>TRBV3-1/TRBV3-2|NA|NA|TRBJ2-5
TGTGCCAGCAGCCAAGATGGGCTGCCGAAAGAGACCCAGTACTTC
CASSQDGLPKETQYF
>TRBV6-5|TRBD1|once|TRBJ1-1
TGTGCTATAGCCCTACAGGGGGCCGCTGGTGAAGCTTTCTTT
CAIALQGAAGEAFF
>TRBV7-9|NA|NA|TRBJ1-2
TGTGCCAGCAGCGGGGGAAGGGGGTCAAACTATGGCTACACCTTC
CASSGGRGSNYGYTF
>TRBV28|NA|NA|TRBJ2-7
TGTGCCAGCAGTTCCGACCGAGCCTACGAGCAGTACTTC
CASSSDRAYEQYF
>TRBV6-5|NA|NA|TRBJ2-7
TGTGCCAGCAGTTCTCACAGGGACGTCTCCGAGCAGTACTTC
CASSSHRDVSEQYF
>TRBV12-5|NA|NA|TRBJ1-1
TGTGCTAGTGGTCCCTCCCGGACTTCCCAGAACACTGAAGCTTTCTTT
CASGPSRTSQNTEAFF
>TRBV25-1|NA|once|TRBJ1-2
TGTGCCAGCAGTGATAACCCCGAAGCCCATGGCTACACCTTC
CASSDNPEAHGYTF
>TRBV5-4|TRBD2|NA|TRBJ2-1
TGTGCCAGCAGCTCCGTGAGCGGGGGCCATTACTACAATGAGCAGTTCTTC
CASSSVSGGHYYNEQFF
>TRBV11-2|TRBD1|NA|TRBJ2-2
TGTGCCAGCAGCTCGAACAGGGGTAGAACCGGGGAGCTGTTTTTT
CASSSNRGRTGELFF
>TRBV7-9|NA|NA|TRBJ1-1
TGTGCCAGCAGCTTAGTGGAGGGGGTACAGCCTGAAGCTTTCTTT
CASSLVEGVQPEAFF
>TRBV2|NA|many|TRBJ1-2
TGTGCCAGCAGTGGACCAGGGGGCTACACCTTC
CASSGPGGYTF
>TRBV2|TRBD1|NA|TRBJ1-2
TGTGCCAGCACTCTACAGGGGACCCTCTATGGCTACACCTTC
CASTLQGTLYGYTF
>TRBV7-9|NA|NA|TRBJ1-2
TGTGCCAGCAGCTTAGGGGAGGGTTCTCGGTATGGCTACACCTTC
CASSLGEGSRYGYTF
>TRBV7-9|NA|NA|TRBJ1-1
TGTGCCTGGACTGCATCGACGCCGAGAAACACTGAAGCTTTCTTT
CAWTASTPRNTEAFF
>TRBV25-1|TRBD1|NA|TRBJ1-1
TGTGCCAGCACAGTTGCAGGGGGCACTGAAGCTTTCTTT
CASTVAGGTEAFF
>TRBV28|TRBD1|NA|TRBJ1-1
TGTGCCAGCAGTTTTGCGGACAGGGGGCAAGCTTTCTTT
CASSFADRGQAFF
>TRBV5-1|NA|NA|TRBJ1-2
TGCGCCAGCAGCTTGGACGCGGCTAACTATGGCTACACCTTC
CASSLDAANYGYTF
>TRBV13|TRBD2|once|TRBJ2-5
TGTGCCAGCAGCCCGGGAGGGGGGGTGGAGACCCAGTACTTC
CASSPGGGVETQYF
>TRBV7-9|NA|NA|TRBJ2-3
TGTGCCAGCAGCTTACCAGACTTGGGGACAGATACGCAGTATTTT
CASSLPDLGTDTQYF
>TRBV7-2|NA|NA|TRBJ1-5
TGTGCCAGCAGCTTAACACAGGGAAAGAGCAATCAGCCCCAGCATTTT
CASSLTQGKSNQPQHF
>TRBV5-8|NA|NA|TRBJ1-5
TGTGCCAGCAGCCTGTTACAGCCCCAGCATTTT
CASSLLQPQHF
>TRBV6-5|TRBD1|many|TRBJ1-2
TGTGCCAGCAGTCCTATGACAGGGGTAACCTATGGCTACACCTTC
CASSPMTGVTYGYTF
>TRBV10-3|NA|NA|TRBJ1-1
TGTGCCATCAGTGGGGGGACGGAAGGAACTGAAGCTTTCTTT
CAISGGTEGTEAFF
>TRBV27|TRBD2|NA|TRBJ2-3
TGTGCCAGCAGTTTCCCACGACTAGCGGGAGGGCCAGATACGCAGTATTTT
CASSFPRLAGGPDTQYF
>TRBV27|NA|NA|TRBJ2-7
TGTGCCAGCAGTTCAGGGTCGGTCCGGTACGAGCAGTACTTC
CASSSGSVRYEQYF
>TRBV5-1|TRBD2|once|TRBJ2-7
TGCGCCAGCAGCTTGGTGCTAGCGGGAAACTACGAGCAGTACTTC
CASSLVLAGNYEQYF
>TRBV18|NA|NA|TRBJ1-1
TGTGCCAGCTCACCAACCGGGAGGAACACTGAAGCTTTCTTT
CASSPTGRNTEAFF
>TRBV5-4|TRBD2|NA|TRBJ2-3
TGTGCCAGCAGGTCGGGACTAGCGGGGGTGGGAAATACGCAGTATTTT
CASRSGLAGVGNTQYF
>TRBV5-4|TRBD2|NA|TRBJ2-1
TGTGCCAGCAGCCCCCCGGGGGGAAATGAGCAGTTCTTC
CASSPPGGNEQFF